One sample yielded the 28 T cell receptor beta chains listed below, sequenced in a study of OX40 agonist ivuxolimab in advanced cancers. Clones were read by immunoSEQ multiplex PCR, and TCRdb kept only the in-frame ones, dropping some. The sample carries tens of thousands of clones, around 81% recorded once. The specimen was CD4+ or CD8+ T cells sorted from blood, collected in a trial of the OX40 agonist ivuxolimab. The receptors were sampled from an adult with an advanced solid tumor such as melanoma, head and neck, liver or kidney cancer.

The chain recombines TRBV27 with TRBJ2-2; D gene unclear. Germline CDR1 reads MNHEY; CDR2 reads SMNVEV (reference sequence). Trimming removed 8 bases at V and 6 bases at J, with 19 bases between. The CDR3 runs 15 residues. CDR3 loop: CASGVGSTVAGELFF. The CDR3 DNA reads TGTGCCAGCGGCGTGGGGTCCACGGTCGCCGGGGAGCTGTTTTTT.

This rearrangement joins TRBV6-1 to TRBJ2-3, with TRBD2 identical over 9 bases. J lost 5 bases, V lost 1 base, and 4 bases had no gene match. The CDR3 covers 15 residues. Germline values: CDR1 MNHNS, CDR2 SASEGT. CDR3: CASSEVRGGGDTQYF. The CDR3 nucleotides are TGTGCCAGCAGTGAAGTGCGGGGGGGCGGAGATACGCAGTATTTT.

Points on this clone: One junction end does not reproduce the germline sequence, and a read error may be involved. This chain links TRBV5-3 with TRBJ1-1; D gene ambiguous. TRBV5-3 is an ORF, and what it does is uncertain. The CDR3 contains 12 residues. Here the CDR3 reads CASSFQRIEAFF. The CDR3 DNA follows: TGTGCCAGCAGCTTTCAGCGGATTGAAGCTTTCTTT.

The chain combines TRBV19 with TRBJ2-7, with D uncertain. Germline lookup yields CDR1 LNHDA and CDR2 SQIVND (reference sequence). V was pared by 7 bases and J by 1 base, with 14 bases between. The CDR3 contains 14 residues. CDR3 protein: CASTRNDKSYEQYF. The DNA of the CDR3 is TGTGCCAGTACTCGTAACGACAAATCCTACGAGCAGTACTTC.

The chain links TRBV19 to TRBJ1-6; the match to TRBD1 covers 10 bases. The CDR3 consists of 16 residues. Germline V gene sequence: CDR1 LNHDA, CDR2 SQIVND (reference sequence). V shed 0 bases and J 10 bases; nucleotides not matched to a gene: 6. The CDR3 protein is CASSIDGTGVGSPLHF. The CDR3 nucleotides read TGTGCCAGTAGTATAGACGGGACAGGGGTAGGATCACCCCTCCACTTT.

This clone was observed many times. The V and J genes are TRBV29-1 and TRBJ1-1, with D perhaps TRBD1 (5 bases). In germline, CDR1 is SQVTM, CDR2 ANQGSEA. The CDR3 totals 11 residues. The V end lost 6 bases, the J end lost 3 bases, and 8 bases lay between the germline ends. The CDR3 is CSVGGYTEAFF. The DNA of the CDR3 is TGCAGCGTGGGGGGGTACACTGAAGCTTTCTTT. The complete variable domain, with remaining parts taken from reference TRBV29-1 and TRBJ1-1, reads SAVISQKPSRDICQRGTSLTIQCQVDSQVTMMFWYRQQPGQSLTLIATANQGSEATYESGFVIDKFPISRPNLTFSTLTVSNMSPEDSSIYLCSVGGYTEAFFGQGTRLTVV.

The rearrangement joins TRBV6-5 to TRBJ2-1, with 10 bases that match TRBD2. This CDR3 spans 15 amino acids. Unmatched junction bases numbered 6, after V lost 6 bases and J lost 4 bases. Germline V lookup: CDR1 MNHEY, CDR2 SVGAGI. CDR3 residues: CASRVAGGTYNEQFF. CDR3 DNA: TGTGCCAGCAGGGTAGCGGGGGGAACATACAATGAGCAGTTCTTC.

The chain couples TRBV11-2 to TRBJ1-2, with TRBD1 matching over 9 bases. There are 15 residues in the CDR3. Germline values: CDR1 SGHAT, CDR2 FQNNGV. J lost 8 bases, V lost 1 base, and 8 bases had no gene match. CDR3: CASSLARSGTGGYTF. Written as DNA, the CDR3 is TGTGCCAGCAGCTTAGCTCGAAGTGGGACAGGGGGCTACACCTTC. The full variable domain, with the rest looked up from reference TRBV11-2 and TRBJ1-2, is EAGVAQSPRYKIIEKRQSVAFWCNPISGHATLYWYQQILGQGPKLLIQFQNNGVVDDSQLPKDRFSAERLKGVDSTLKIQPAKLEDSAVYLCASSLARSGTGGYTFGSGTRLTVV.

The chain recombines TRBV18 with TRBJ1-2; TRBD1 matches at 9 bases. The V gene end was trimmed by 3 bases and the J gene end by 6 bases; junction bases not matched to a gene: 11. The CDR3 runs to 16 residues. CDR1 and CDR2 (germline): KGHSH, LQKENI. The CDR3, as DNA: TGTGCCAGCTCACCCAGCTGGGACAGGGCTAGGGATGGCTACACCTTC. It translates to CASSPSWDRARDGYTF.

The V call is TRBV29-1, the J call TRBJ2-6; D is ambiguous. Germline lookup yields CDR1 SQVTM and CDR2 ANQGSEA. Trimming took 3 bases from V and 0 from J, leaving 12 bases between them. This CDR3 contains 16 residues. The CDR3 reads CSVERFDVSGANVLTF. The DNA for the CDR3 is TGCAGCGTTGAGAGATTTGATGTCTCTGGGGCCAACGTCCTGACTTTC.

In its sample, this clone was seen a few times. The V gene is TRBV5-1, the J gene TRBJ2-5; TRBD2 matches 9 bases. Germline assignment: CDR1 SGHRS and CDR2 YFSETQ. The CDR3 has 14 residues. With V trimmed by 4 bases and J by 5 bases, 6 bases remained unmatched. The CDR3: CASSAAGGHETQYF. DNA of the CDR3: TGCGCCAGCAGCGCGGCGGGGGGGCACGAGACCCAGTACTTC.

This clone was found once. The CDR3, as DNA: TGTGCCAGCAGAGTGACAGGGGGCGTCGGCAGAAACATTCAGTACTTC. It yields the protein CASRVTGGVGRNIQYF. The chain has TRBV2 and TRBJ2-4; 10 bases are shared with TRBD1. CDR1 and CDR2 from the germline V gene are SNHLY and FYNNEI. The CDR3 spans 16 residues. V lost 6 bases and J lost 6; bases outside the gene matches: 11.

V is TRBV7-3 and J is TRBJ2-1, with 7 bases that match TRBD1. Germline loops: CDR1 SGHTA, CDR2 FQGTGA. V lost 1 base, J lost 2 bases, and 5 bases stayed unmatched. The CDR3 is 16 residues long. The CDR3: CASSLKGGQTYNEQFF. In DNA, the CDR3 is TGTGCCAGCAGCTTAAAAGGGGGCCAAACCTACAATGAGCAGTTCTTC.

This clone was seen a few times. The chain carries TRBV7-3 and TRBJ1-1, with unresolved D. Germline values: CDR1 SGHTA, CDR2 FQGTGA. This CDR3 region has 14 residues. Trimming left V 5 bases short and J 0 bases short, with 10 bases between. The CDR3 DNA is TGTGCCAGCAGCCCGTCGGCTATGAACACTGAAGCTTTCTTT. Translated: CASSPSAMNTEAFF.

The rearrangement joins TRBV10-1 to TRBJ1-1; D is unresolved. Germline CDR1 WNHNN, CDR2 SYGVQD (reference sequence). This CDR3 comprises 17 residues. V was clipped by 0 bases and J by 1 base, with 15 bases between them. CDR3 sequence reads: CASSESAECVWNTEAFF. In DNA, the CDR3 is TGCGCCAGCAGTGAGTCTGCGGAATGTGTGTGGAACACTGAAGCTTTCTTT.

The CDR3 here is CASSLRLSGGWTDTQYF. The CDR3 DNA follows: TGTGCCAGCAGCTTAAGGCTGAGCGGGGGATGGACAGATACGCAGTATTTT. The rearrangement links TRBV7-8 to TRBJ2-3; TRBD2 aligns across 8 bases. This CDR3 has 17 residues. V lost 2 bases and J lost 3; bases outside the gene matches: 10. Germline V lookup: CDR1 SGHVS, CDR2 FQNEAQ.

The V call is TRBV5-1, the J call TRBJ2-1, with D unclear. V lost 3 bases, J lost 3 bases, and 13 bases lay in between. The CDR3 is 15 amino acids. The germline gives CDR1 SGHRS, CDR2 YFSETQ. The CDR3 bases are TGCGCCAGCAGCTCTCGGTGGACGAGCTACAATGAGCAGTTCTTC. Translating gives CASSSRWTSYNEQFF.

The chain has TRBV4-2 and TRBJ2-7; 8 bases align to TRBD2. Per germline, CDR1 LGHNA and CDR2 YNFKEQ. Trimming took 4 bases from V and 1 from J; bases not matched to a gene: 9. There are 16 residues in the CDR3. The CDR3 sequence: CASSLVVRGGSYEQYF. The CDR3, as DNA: TGTGCCAGCAGCCTAGTAGTCCGGGGGGGGTCCTACGAGCAGTACTTC.

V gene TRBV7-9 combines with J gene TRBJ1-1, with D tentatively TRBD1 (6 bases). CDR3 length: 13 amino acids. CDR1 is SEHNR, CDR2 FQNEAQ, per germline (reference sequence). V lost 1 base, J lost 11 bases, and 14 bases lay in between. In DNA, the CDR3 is TGTGCCAGCAGCTTAGAGGTCGGGGGCTTGGCTTTCTTT. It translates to CASSLEVGGLAFF.

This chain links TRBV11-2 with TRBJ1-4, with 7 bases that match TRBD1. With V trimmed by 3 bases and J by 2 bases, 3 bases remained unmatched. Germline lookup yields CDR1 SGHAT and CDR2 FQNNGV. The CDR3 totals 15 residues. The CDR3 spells CASSFGTATNEKLFF. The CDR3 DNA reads TGTGCCAGCAGCTTCGGGACAGCGACTAATGAAAAACTGTTTTTT.

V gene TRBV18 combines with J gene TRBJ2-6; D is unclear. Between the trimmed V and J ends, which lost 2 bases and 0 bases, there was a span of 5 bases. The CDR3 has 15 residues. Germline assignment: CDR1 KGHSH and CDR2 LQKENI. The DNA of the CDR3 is TGTGCCAGCTCACCAAGTTACTCTGGGGCCAACGTCCTGACTTTC. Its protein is CASSPSYSGANVLTF.

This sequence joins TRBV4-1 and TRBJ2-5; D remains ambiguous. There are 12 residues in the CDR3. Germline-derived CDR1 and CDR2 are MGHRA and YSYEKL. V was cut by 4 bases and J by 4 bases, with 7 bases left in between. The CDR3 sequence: CASSPLGETQYF. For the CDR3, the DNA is TGCGCCAGCAGCCCCCTTGGAGAGACCCAGTACTTC.

The DNA of the CDR3 is TGTGCCAGCAGCCCCTCCCCGGGACTAGCGGGGGCGGGGGAGCAGTTCTTC. This translates into CASSPSPGLAGAGEQFF. The rearrangement links TRBV7-3 to TRBJ2-1, with 14 positions matching TRBD2. The V and J ends lost 5 bases and 10 bases, in that order; junction bases with no gene match: 13. Germline V CDR1 and CDR2: SGHTA, FQGTGA. The CDR3 totals 17 residues.

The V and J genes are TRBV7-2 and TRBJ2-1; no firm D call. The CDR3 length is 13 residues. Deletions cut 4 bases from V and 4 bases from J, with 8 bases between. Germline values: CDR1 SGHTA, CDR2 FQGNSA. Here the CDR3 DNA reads TGTGCCAGCAGCTCCCACCCGTACAATGAGCAGTTCTTC. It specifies CASSSHPYNEQFF. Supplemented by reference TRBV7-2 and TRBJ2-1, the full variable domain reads GAGVSQSPSNKVTEKGKDVELRCDPISGHTALYWYRQSLGQGLEFLIYFQGNSAPDKSGLPSDRFSAERTGGSVSTLTIQRTQQEDSAVYLCASSSHPYNEQFFGPGTRLTVL.

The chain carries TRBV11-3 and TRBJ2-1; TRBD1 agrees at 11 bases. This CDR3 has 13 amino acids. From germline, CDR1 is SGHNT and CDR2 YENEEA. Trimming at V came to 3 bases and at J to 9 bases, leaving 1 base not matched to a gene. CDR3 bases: TGTGCCAGCAGCTTGGGACAGGGGGTTGAGCAGTTCTTC. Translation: CASSLGQGVEQFF.

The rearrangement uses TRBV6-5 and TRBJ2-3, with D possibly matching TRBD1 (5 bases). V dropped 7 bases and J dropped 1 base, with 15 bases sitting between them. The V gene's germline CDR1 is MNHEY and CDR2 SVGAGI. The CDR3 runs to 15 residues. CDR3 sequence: CASISMSRGTDTQYF. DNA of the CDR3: TGTGCCAGCATCTCCATGTCCAGGGGCACAGATACGCAGTATTTT.

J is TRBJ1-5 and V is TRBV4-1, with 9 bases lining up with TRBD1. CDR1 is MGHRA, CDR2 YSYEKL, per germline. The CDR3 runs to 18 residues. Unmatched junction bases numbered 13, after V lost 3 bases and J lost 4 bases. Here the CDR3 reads CASSHTLVGTGLNQPQHF. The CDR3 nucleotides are TGCGCCAGCAGCCACACCTTAGTAGGGACAGGGCTTAATCAGCCCCAGCATTTT.

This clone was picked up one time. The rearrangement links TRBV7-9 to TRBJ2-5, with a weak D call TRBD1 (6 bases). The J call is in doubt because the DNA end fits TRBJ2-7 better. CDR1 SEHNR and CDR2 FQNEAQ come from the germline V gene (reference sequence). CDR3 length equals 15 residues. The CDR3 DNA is TGTGCCAGCAGCTTATCTGTCAGGGGTAAGGGCGAGCAGTACTTC. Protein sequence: CASSLSVRGKGEQYF.